This TCR beta chain was retrieved from a study of T cell responses to AZD1222 COVID-19 vaccine. The study's findings and limits: With two AZD1222 doses given, Spike-specific TCR breadth and depth both rose. Variant regions that are unmutated are reportedly the target of nearly half of spike-specific TCRs. At study baseline, merely five or six AZD1222 recipients were seropositive. Donors were chiefly white British, with a greater number of females, and clonal diversity was perhaps underestimated.

Assay used: immunoSEQ multiplex PCR; TCRdb lists only in-frame clones, some missing. Of 250,000 or so clones listed, over 85% are singletons. Points on this clone: Its antigen is unknown.

The germline V gene encodes CDR1 KGHDR and CDR2 SFDVKD. V trimming: 5 bases; J trimming: 5 bases; junction bases outside the gene matches: 3. This CDR3 comprises 13 residues. The chain joins TRBV24-1 to TRBJ2-7; 9 bases are shared with TRBD1. The TCR sequence derives from an adult in good health. Specimen: peripheral blood, collected on day 0 of AZD1222 vaccination. DNA of the CDR3: TGTGCCACCAGTGCCACAGGGGGCCACGAGCAGTACTTC. Amino acid sequence: CATSATGGHEQYF.